This TCR beta chain was sequenced in a study of cytomegalovirus exposure and HLA in healthy donors. Remarks on this clone: Its target is unknown.

CDR3 length: 14 amino acids. The junction had 7 bases not matched to a gene; V was cut back by 5 bases and J by 5 bases. Germline V gene sequence: CDR1 SGHTA, CDR2 FQGNSA. Overall study findings and caveats: There were a few CMV-associated chains whose specificity for CMV antigens was confirmed in vitro. The records held CMV serostatus as the only immune exposure information. Later analysis suggested links between common viral pathogens and several top significant clusters.

The PCR contained 60 Vbeta and 13 Jbeta primers. Assay used: immunoSEQ multiplex PCR; TCRdb lists only in-frame clones, some missing. The sample holds about 180,000 clones, around 80% seen once. Sequencing was carried out using PBMCs. The V and J genes are TRBV7-2 and TRBJ2-5; TRBD2 matches 8 bases. The source is a woman aged 40 to 49 in good health and CMV-seronegative. The CDR3 nucleotides are TGTGCCAGCAGCCCTACGTCTAGCGGGGAGACCCAGTACTTC. It yields the protein CASSPTSSGETQYF.